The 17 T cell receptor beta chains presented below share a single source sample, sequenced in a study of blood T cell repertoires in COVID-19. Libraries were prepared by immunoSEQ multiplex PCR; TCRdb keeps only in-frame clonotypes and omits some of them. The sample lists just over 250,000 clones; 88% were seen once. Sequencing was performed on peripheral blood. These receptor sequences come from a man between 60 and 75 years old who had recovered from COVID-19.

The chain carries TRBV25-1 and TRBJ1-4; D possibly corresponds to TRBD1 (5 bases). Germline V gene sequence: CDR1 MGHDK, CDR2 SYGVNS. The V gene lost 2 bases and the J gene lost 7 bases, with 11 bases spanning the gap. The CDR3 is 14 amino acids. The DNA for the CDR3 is TGTGCCAGCAGTGAACTAGGGGAAGCTGAAAAACTGTTTTTT. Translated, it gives CASSELGEAEKLFF.

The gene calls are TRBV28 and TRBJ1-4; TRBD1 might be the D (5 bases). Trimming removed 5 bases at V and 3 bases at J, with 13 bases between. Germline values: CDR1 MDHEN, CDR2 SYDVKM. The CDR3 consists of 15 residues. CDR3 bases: TGTGCCAGCAGTGCCCTGACAGCCTCTAATGAAAAACTGTTTTTT. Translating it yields CASSALTASNEKLFF.

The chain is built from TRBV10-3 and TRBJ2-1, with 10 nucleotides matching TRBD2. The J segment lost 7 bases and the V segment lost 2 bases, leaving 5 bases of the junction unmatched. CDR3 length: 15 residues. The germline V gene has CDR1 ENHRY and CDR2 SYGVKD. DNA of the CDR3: TGTGCCATCAGTGAGGAAGCGGGGGGGCTTAATGAGCAGTTCTTC. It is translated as CAISEEAGGLNEQFF.

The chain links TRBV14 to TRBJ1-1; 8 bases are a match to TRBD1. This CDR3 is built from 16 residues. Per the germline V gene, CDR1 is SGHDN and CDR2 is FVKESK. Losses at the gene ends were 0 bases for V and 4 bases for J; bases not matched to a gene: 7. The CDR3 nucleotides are TGTGCCAGCAGCCAAGAAGGGCACGACAGGGGCACTGAAGCTTTCTTT. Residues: CASSQEGHDRGTEAFF.

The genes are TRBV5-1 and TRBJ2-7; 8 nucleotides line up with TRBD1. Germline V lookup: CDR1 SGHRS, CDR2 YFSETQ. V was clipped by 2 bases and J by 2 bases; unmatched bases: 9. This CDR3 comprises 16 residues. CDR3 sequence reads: CASSFGSPGGPYEQYF. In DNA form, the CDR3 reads TGCGCCAGCAGCTTCGGAAGTCCAGGGGGCCCCTACGAGCAGTACTTC.

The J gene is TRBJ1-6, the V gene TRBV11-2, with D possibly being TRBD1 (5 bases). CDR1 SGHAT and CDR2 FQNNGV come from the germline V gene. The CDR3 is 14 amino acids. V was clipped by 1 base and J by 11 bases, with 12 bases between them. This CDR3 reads CASSLGREGTPLHF. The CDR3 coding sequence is TGTGCCAGCAGCTTAGGCAGGGAAGGGACACCCCTCCACTTT. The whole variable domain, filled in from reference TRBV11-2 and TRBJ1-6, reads EAGVAQSPRYKIIEKRQSVAFWCNPISGHATLYWYQQILGQGPKLLIQFQNNGVVDDSQLPKDRFSAERLKGVDSTLKIQPAKLEDSAVYLCASSLGREGTPLHFGNGTRLTVT.

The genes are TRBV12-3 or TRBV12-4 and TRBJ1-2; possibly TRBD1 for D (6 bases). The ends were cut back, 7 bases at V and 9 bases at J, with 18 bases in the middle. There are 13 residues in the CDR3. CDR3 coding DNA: TGTGCCAGCATCTTGACAGGAATAGTTAGCTACACCTTC. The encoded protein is CASILTGIVSYTF.

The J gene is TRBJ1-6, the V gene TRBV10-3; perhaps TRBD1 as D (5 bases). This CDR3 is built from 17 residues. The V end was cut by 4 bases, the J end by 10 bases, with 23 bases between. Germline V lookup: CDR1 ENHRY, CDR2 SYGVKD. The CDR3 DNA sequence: TGTGCCATCAGTGTCCGCCTCATTCGGGAGGGGAACTCACCCCTCCACTTT. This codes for CAISVRLIREGNSPLHF.

CDR3 loop: CASSEGTGVAEQYF. In DNA form, the CDR3 reads TGTGCCAGCAGTGAGGGGACAGGGGTAGCCGAGCAGTACTTC. The chain joins TRBV6-1 to TRBJ2-7, with 10 bases fitting TRBD1. Trimming removed 3 bases from V and 6 bases from J; junction bases left unmatched: 5. There are 14 residues in the CDR3. CDR1 and CDR2 (germline): MNHNS, SASEGT.

CDR3 coding DNA: TGTGCCAGCAGCTTAAGTGGGACAGGAATGATCTACAATGAGCAGTTCTTC. Translating gives CASSLSGTGMIYNEQFF. V gene TRBV7-3 combines with J gene TRBJ2-1, with 8 bases fitting TRBD1. This CDR3 contains 17 residues. CDR1 and CDR2 (germline): SGHTA, FQGTGA. After removal of 1 base from V and 3 bases from J, the junction contained 8 bases not matched to a gene. The full variable domain, its missing parts supplied by reference TRBV7-3 and TRBJ2-1, is GAGVSQTPSNKVTEKGKYVELRCDPISGHTALYWYRQSLGQGPEFLIYFQGTGAADDSGLPNDRFFAVRPEGSVSTLKIQRTERGDSAVYLCASSLSGTGMIYNEQFFGPGTRLTVL.

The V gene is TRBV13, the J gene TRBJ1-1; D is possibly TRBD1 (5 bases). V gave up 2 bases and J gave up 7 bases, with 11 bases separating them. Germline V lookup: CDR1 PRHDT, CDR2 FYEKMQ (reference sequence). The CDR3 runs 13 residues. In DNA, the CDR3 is TGTGCCAGCAGCTTACAGGGATACTTTGAAGCTTTCTTT. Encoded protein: CASSLQGYFEAFF. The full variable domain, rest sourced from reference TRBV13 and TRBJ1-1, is AAGVIQSPRHLIKEKRETATLKCYPIPRHDTVYWYQQGPGQDPQFLISFYEKMQSDKGSIPDRFSAQQFSDYHSELNMSSLELGDSALYFCASSLQGYFEAFFGQGTRLTVV.

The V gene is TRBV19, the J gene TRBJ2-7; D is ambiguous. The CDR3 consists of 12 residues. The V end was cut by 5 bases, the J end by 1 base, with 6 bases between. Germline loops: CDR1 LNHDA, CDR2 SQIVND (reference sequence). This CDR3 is CASSFGSYEQYF. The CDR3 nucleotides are TGTGCCAGTAGTTTCGGTTCCTACGAGCAGTACTTC.

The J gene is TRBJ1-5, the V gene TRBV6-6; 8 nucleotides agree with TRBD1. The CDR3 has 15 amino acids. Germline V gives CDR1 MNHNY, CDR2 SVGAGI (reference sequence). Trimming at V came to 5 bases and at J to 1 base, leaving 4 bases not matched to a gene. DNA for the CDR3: TGTGCCAGCAGTAAACAGGGGGAAAGCAATCAGCCCCAGCATTTT. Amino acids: CASSKQGESNQPQHF.

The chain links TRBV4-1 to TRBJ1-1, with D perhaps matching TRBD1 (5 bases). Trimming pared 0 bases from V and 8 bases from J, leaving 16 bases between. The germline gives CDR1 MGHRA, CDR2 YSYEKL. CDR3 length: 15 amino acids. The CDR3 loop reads CASSQEDRALAEAFF. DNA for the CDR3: TGCGCCAGCAGCCAAGAAGACAGAGCCCTGGCCGAAGCTTTCTTT.

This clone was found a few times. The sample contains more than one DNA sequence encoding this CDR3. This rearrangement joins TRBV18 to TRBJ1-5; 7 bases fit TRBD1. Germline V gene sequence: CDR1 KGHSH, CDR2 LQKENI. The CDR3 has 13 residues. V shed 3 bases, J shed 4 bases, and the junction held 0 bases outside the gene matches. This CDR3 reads CASSPGQNQPQHF. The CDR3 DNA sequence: TGTGCCAGCTCACCGGGACAGAATCAGCCCCAGCATTTT.

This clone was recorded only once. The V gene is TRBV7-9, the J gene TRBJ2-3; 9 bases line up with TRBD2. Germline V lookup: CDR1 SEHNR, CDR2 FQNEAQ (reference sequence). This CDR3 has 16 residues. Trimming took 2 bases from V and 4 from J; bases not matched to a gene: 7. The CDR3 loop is CASSLQAGGGSDTQYF. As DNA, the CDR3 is TGTGCCAGCAGCTTACAAGCGGGGGGCGGATCAGATACGCAGTATTTT.

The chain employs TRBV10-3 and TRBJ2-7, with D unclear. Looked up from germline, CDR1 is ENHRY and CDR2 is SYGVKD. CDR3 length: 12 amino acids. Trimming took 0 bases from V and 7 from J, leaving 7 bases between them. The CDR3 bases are TGTGCCATCAGTGAGTCCCCTAAGGAGCAGTACTTC. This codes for CAISESPKEQYF.